This T cell receptor beta chain was identified in a study of CD8 T cells in ankylosing spondylitis. Study-level results: There was a TCR beta motif, made of fewer than 10 highly homologous variants, that appeared characteristic of ankylosing spondylitis blood.

TCRdb re-called the 5' RACE reads with MiXCR, one entry per CDR3 protein. In the table there are around 300,000 distinct CDR3 sequences, roughly 20% of which are singletons. Germline CDR1 and CDR2: SQVTM and ANQGSEA. The V and J ends lost 6 bases and 4 bases respectively, with 18 bases between them. This CDR3 spans 15 amino acids. This clonotype has more than one count but fewer than ten. The antigen is not known. The chain carries TRBV29-1 and TRBJ2-2; tentatively, D is TRBD1 (7 bases). This sequence originates from a female donor with ankylosing spondylitis or in good health (not recorded which). Input material: blood, either unsorted or a sorted T cell fraction (not recorded which). The CDR3 coding sequence is TGCAGCGTGCGATCAGGGGGGCCCATCACCGGGGAGCTGTTTTTT. Its protein is CSVRSGGPITGELFF.